The 24 T cell receptor beta chains in this list originate from one sample, sequenced in a study of cytomegalovirus exposure and HLA in healthy donors. PCR involved 60 Vbeta and 13 Jbeta primers. Measured with immunoSEQ multiplex PCR; TCRdb has only the in-frame clones, and not every one. The data show nearly 110,000 clones, 70% to 80% seen once. Material: PBMCs. These receptors originate from a man aged 55 to 70 in good health and CMV-seronegative.

V and J are TRBV15 and TRBJ2-1, with a weak D call TRBD2 (6 bases). The germline V gene encodes CDR1 LNHNV and CDR2 YYDKDF (reference sequence). V gave up 2 bases and J gave up 4 bases, with 9 bases separating them. This CDR3 has 14 amino acids. This CDR3 reads CATSRQGGYNEQFF. For the CDR3, the DNA is TGTGCCACCAGCAGACAGGGAGGTTACAATGAGCAGTTCTTC.

This rearrangement joins TRBV5-6 to TRBJ2-6, with 9 bases identical to TRBD1. The CDR3 extends over 18 amino acids. Trimming took 3 bases from V and 1 from J; bases not matched to a gene: 8. CDR1 SGHDT and CDR2 YYEEEE come from the germline V gene. The CDR3 sequence is CASSWPGQGLSGANVLTF. The CDR3 DNA follows: TGTGCCAGCAGCTGGCCGGGACAGGGCCTGTCTGGGGCCAACGTCCTGACTTTC.

The rearrangement links TRBV5-1 to TRBJ2-1; TRBD2 aligns across 10 bases. The CDR3 totals 15 residues. V dropped 0 bases and J dropped 8; count of bases not matched to a gene: 5. Germline V gives CDR1 SGHRS, CDR2 YFSETQ. CDR3 sequence reads: CASSLGTSGGYEQFF. The CDR3, as DNA: TGCGCCAGCAGCTTGGGGACTAGCGGTGGCTATGAGCAGTTCTTC.

The V gene is TRBV6-5, the J gene TRBJ1-1; D possibly corresponds to TRBD1 (5 bases). The germline V gene has CDR1 MNHEY and CDR2 SVGAGI. The CDR3 runs to 13 residues. The V end lost 6 bases, the J end lost 1 base, and 9 bases lay between the germline ends. CDR3 in amino acids: CASRRQTNTEAFF. CDR3 DNA: TGTGCCAGCAGACGACAGACGAACACTGAAGCTTTCTTT.

This clone was seen a few times. The V call is TRBV7-9, the J call TRBJ2-7; TRBD2 matches 7 bases. CDR1 is SEHNR and CDR2 is FQNEAQ in the germline V gene (reference sequence). CDR3 length equals 13 residues. The junction had 4 bases not matched to a gene; V was cut back by 4 bases and J by 4 bases. CDR3 protein: CASSSRGVYEQYF. CDR3 DNA: TGTGCCAGCAGCTCCCGGGGGGTGTACGAGCAGTACTTC.

This rearrangement joins TRBV21-1 to TRBJ1-5; no DNA check was done on the table's D call, TRBD1. TRBV21-1 is noted as a pseudogene. The CDR3 spans 17 residues. This CDR3 is CASSKWTEAYSNQPQHF. The DNA for the CDR3 is TGTGCCAGCAGCAAGTGGACAGAAGCTTATAGCAATCAGCCCCAGCATTTT.

The rearrangement joins TRBV7-2 to TRBJ1-1, with D possibly matching TRBD1 (5 bases). Germline lookup yields CDR1 SGHTA and CDR2 FQGNSA. The CDR3 has 16 residues. The V end lost 0 bases, the J end lost 1 base, and 12 bases lay between the germline ends. This CDR3 is CASSLAFRQSNTEAFF. As DNA, the CDR3 is TGTGCCAGCAGCTTAGCTTTCCGACAGTCGAACACTGAAGCTTTCTTT. Supplemented by reference TRBV7-2 and TRBJ1-1, the full variable domain reads GAGVSQSPSNKVTEKGKDVELRCDPISGHTALYWYRQSLGQGLEFLIYFQGNSAPDKSGLPSDRFSAERTGGSVSTLTIQRTQQEDSAVYLCASSLAFRQSNTEAFFGQGTRLTVV.

The chain recombines TRBV7-2 with TRBJ1-6; D is unresolved. Germline V gene sequence: CDR1 SGHTA, CDR2 FQGNSA. The CDR3 extends over 18 amino acids. The germline V and J ends were trimmed by 4 bases and 0 bases, with 16 bases remaining between them. CDR3 bases: TGTGCCAGCAGCTCCCGTACCGTTGCCAGCTCCTATAATTCACCCCTCCACTTT. This sequence encodes CASSSRTVASSYNSPLHF.

CDR3 coding DNA: TGTGCCAGTAGTTCCCTGGGAGCTAATGAAAAACTGTTTTTT. Translating gives CASSSLGANEKLFF. The chain carries TRBV19 and TRBJ1-4, with D unresolved. Per the germline V gene, CDR1 is LNHDA and CDR2 is SQIVND (reference sequence). Trimming removed 5 bases at V and 3 bases at J, with 10 bases between. The CDR3 has 14 residues.

The chain has TRBV5-1 and TRBJ1-1; TRBD1 agrees at 7 bases. The CDR3 is 14 residues long. Germline V gene sequence: CDR1 SGHRS, CDR2 YFSETQ. J gave up 1 base and V 3 bases, and 3 bases lay outside the gene matches. The DNA for the CDR3 is TGCGCCAGCAGCTCAGGGGGACAGAACACTGAAGCTTTCTTT. Translation gives CASSSGGQNTEAFF.

The genes are TRBV4-3 and TRBJ2-6; 7 nucleotides align to TRBD1. J lost 2 bases, V lost 2 bases, and 3 bases had no gene match. The germline gives CDR1 LGHNA, CDR2 YSLEER. The CDR3 contains 16 residues. Here the CDR3 DNA reads TGCGCCAGCAGCCAACACCAGGGGGCTGGGGCCAACGTCCTGACTTTC. This translates into CASSQHQGAGANVLTF.

This clone has only one observation. In DNA, the CDR3 is TGCGCCAGCAGCCGCACCGGGACAGGGGGAGAGACCCAGTACTTC. Translation gives CASSRTGTGGETQYF. The chain uses TRBV5-1 and TRBJ2-5, with 11 bases aligning to TRBD1. The CDR3 spans 15 residues. With 4 bases clipped from V and 4 bases from J, the junction kept 6 bases outside the gene matches. CDR1 is SGHRS, CDR2 YFSETQ, per germline.

The chain carries TRBV25-1 and TRBJ2-7; TRBD1 matches 7 bases. Germline CDR1 reads MGHDK; CDR2 reads SYGVNS. J gave up 5 bases and V 5 bases, and 6 bases lay outside the gene matches. This CDR3 contains 13 residues. The CDR3 DNA follows: TGTGCCAGCAGTCACAGGGACAGCGACGAGCAGTACGTC. This encodes CASSHRDSDEQYV.

The chain couples TRBV6-6 to TRBJ1-4; TRBD1 matches at 7 bases. Losses at the gene ends were 1 base for V and 4 bases for J; bases not matched to a gene: 3. The length of the CDR3 is 15 residues. Germline V gives CDR1 MNHNY, CDR2 SVGAGI (reference sequence). The CDR3 nucleotides are TGTGCCAGCAGTTACTGGGGACAGCTTAATGAAAAACTGTTTTTT. This translates into CASSYWGQLNEKLFF.

The chain has TRBV7-2 and TRBJ2-1; D gene uncertain. This CDR3 has 15 amino acids. V lost 3 bases and J 2 bases, leaving 11 bases between the germline ends. Germline CDR1 SGHTA, CDR2 FQGNSA. CDR3 DNA sequence: TGTGCCAGCAGCTTGGCAATTTCTGCCTACAATGAGCAGTTCTTC. Translated: CASSLAISAYNEQFF.

The V gene is TRBV4-2, the J gene TRBJ1-3; TRBD1 matches 10 bases. J gave up 4 bases and V 0 bases, and 9 bases lay outside the gene matches. There are 18 residues in the CDR3. Germline CDR1 reads LGHNA; CDR2 reads YNFKEQ. CDR3 sequence reads: CASSQDRTGGAGGNTIYF. The CDR3 DNA reads TGTGCCAGCAGCCAAGACCGGACAGGGGGAGCGGGCGGAAACACCATATATTTT.

The sample holds a few counts of this clone. V and J are TRBV6-1 and TRBJ1-1; a weak D match, TRBD1 (5 bases). V lost 3 bases, J lost 6 bases, and 8 bases lay in between. The CDR3 consists of 12 residues. Germline V gene lookup returns CDR1 MNHNS and CDR2 SASEGT. This CDR3 reads CASSEVGAEAFF. CDR3 DNA sequence: TGTGCCAGCAGTGAGGTAGGGGCTGAAGCTTTCTTT.

This clone has a single count. Other nucleotide sequences in the sample specify the same CDR3. This chain joins TRBV30 and TRBJ1-1; possibly TRBD1 for D (5 bases). V was trimmed by 0 bases and J by 1 base, leaving 6 bases between them. This CDR3 spans 13 amino acids. The germline CDR1 and CDR2 sequences are GTSNPN and SVGIG (reference sequence). The CDR3 DNA sequence: TGTGCCTGGAGTGTCCAGGGGAACACTGAAGCTTTCTTT. The encoded protein is CAWSVQGNTEAFF.

This clone was seen more than once but under ten times. This sequence joins TRBV30 and TRBJ2-5; 11 nucleotides line up with TRBD2. Germline-derived CDR1 and CDR2 are GTSNPN and SVGIG (reference sequence). Losses at the gene ends were 0 bases for V and 4 bases for J; bases not matched to a gene: 4. The CDR3 has 15 residues. The CDR3 DNA reads TGTGCCTGGAGTGTACGGCTAGCGGGGGGAGAGACCCAGTACTTC. Its translation: CAWSVRLAGGETQYF. The full variable domain, rest sourced from reference TRBV30 and TRBJ2-5, is SQTIHQWPATLVQPVGSPLSLECTVEGTSNPNLYWYRQAAGRGLQLLFYSVGIGQISSEVPQNLSASRPQDRQFILSSKKLLLSDSGFYLCAWSVRLAGGETQYFGPGTRLLVL.

This chain links TRBV6-1 with TRBJ2-7; D possibly uses TRBD1 or TRBD2 (5 bases each). The CDR3 has 13 amino acids. Trimming took off 9 bases at V and 7 bases at J, with 19 bases between the two ends. Germline CDR1 is MNHNS and CDR2 is SASEGT. CDR3: CASSIGGSGEQYV. In DNA form, the CDR3 reads TGTGCCAGTTCAATTGGGGGTTCGGGGGAGCAGTACGTC.

The chain carries TRBV5-1 and TRBJ1-1; D remains ambiguous. Germline lookup yields CDR1 SGHRS and CDR2 YFSETQ. V was clipped by 0 bases and J by 1 base, with 10 bases between them. The CDR3 sequence is 15 residues long. The CDR3 spells CASSLAAVANTEAFF. Here the CDR3 DNA reads TGCGCCAGCAGCTTGGCCGCCGTGGCGAACACTGAAGCTTTCTTT.

The rearrangement links TRBV7-2 to TRBJ1-1; weak D call: TRBD1 (6 bases). The CDR3 is 14 amino acids. The V end was cut by 5 bases, the J end by 4 bases, with 14 bases between. The germline gives CDR1 SGHTA, CDR2 FQGNSA. The CDR3 region is CASSISRGSTEAFF. As DNA, the CDR3 is TGTGCCAGCAGCATATCCAGGGGTTCCACTGAAGCTTTCTTT.

The rearrangement uses TRBV2 and TRBJ1-2; D is possibly TRBD1 (6 bases). The V end was cut by 6 bases, the J end by 6 bases, with 17 bases between. The CDR3 is 14 residues long. The germline gives CDR1 SNHLY, CDR2 FYNNEI. CDR3 DNA: TGTGCCAGCAGCAGGACAGACAAGTCAAATGGCTACACCTTC. This sequence encodes CASSRTDKSNGYTF.

CDR3 nucleotide sequence: TGTGCCAGCACCCTTCGGGACAGGGGATCGGATGATGGCTACACCTTC. Translated: CASTLRDRGSDDGYTF. This chain uses TRBV7-3 with TRBJ1-2; 10 bases fit TRBD1. The trim removed 7 bases at V and 6 bases at J, leaving 14 bases unmatched. The CDR3 spans 16 residues. CDR1 is SGHTA and CDR2 is FQGTGA in the germline V gene.